This TCR beta chain was obtained from a study of CD8 T cells in ankylosing spondylitis. The CDR3 is 15 residues long. V dropped 7 bases and J dropped 2 bases, with 16 bases sitting between them. From germline, CDR1 is MNHNS and CDR2 SASEGT. TCRdb called the 5' RACE reads again in MiXCR, with one record for every CDR3 protein. This sample yields roughly 160,000 distinct CDR3 sequences, of which more than 9% are seen a single time; 29% belongs to the top ten. This clonotype has a handful of counts. The TCR originated in a male donor with ankylosing spondylitis or in good health (not recorded which). This sequence joins TRBV6-1 and TRBJ2-3, with D tentatively TRBD1 or TRBD2 (5 bases each). The sample was blood, either unsorted or a sorted T cell fraction (not recorded which). The CDR3 region has the DNA TGTGCCAGCATGCCATCGAGGGGCCTCACAGATACGCAGTATTTT. Translation gives CASMPSRGLTDTQYF.